This TCR beta chain was retrieved from a study of tumor and adjacent non-tumor tissue in lung cancer. Study information: The cohort had around twelve adenocarcinoma, 2 squamous cell and 1 small cell patients. Study-level findings and limits: In normal lung, the top 100 clones were significantly more dominant than in tumor. Shorter survival was associated with higher TCR diversity in tumors. TCR diversity was significantly greater in tumor than normal lung tissue.

This sample's RNA came from whole unsorted tissue. The normal lung tissue was taken more than 3 cm from the tumor edge. Germline CDR1 reads SEHNR; CDR2 reads FQNEAQ (reference sequence). Trimming left V 4 bases short and J 3 bases short, with 16 bases between. The CDR3 spans 16 residues. Note on this clonotype: The antigen remains unidentified.

A modified ARM-PCR protocol with three rounds of nested PCR amplified TCRbeta. One entry per CDR3 protein results from TCRdb running MiXCR on the multiplex PCR reads. The sample carries 40,000 or so distinct CDR3 sequences, approximately 61% recorded once. Sequencing input: distant non-tumor lung tissue. The chain couples TRBV7-9 to TRBJ2-1; D perhaps matches TRBD2 (5 bases). The source is a man aged 50-59 years with non-small cell lung cancer. The CDR3 loop is CASSSIGKQSYNEQFF. CDR3 nucleotide sequence: TGTGCCAGCAGCTCGATCGGGAAGCAGAGCTACAATGAGCAGTTCTTC.